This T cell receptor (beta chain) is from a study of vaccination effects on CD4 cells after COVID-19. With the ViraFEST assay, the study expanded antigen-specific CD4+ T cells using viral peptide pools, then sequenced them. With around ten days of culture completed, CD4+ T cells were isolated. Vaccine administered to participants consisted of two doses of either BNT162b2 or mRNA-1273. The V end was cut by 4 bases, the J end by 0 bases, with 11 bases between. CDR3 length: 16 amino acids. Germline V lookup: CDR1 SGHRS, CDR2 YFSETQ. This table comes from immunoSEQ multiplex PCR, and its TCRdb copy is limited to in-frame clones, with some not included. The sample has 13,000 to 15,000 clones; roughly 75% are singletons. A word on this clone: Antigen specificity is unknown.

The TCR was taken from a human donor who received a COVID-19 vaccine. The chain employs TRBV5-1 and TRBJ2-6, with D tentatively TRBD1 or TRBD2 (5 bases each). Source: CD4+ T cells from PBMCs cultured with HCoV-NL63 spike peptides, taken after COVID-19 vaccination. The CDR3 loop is CASSEGRVSGANVLTF. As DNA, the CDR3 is TGCGCCAGCAGCGAGGGCAGGGTCTCTGGGGCCAACGTCCTGACTTTC. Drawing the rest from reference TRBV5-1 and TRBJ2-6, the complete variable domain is KAGVTQTPRYLIKTRGQQVTLSCSPISGHRSVSWYQQTPGQGLQFLFEYFSETQRNKGNFPGRFSGRQFSNSRSEMNVSTLELGDSALYLCASSEGRVSGANVLTFGAGSRLTVL.